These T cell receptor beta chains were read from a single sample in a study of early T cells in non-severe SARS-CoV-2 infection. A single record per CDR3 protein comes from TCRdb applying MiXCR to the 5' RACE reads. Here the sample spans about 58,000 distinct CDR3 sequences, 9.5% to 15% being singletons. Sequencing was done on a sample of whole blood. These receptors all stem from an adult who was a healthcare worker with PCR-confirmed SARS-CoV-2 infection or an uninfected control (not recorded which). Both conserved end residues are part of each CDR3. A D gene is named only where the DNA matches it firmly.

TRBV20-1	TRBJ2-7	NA	CSAADSGFYEQYF
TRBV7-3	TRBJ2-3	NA	CASSLNGGTDTQYF
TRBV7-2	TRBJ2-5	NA	CASSSFGTQYF
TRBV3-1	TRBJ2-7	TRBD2	CASSQPTSGNYEQYF
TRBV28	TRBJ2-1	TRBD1	CASSDPGQTDEQFF
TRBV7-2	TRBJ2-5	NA	CASSDWAWEETQYF
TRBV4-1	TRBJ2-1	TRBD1	CASGSTGPYNEQFF
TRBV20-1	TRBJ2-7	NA	CSARRQGVYEQYF
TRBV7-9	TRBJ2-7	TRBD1	CASSPTDRGYEQYF
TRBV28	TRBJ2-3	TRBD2	CASSFTSGRFTPDTQYF
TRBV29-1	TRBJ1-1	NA	CSVSSALMNTEAFF
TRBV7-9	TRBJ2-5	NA	CASSWGVEETQYF
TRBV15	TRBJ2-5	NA	CATSRVEVSQETQYF
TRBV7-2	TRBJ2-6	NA	CASSFSASASSGANVLTF
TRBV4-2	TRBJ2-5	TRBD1	CASSHRSGQDIIETQYF
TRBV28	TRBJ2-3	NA	CASQGDTQYF
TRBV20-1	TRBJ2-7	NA	CSGGLYEQYF
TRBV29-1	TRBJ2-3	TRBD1	CSVPLGTGGVDTQYF
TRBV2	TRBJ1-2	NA	CARRDYGYTF
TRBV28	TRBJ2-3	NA	CASSPPAERDTQYF